These T cell receptor beta chains were read from a single sample in a study of regulatory T cells in long-lasting Graves disease. From the multiplex PCR reads, TCRdb called clonotypes with MiXCR, one entry per CDR3 protein. The sample yields about half a million distinct CDR3 sequences, 9.5% to 15% seen once. This sample was shared with a second study, whose subject was T cells in Graves' hyperthyroidism and ophthalmopathy.

The sample consisted of peripheral blood mononuclear cells (PBMCs), taken at new diagnosis, from a patient treated with antithyroid drugs. The receptor source for this set is a woman under 40 with Graves disease. Both conserved end residues are part of each CDR3.

V gene: TRBV12-3/TRBV12-4; CDR3 protein: CASSPPPLDRARENIQYF
V gene: TRBV6-5; CDR3 protein: CASSSWGVRELFF
V gene: TRBV5-1; CDR3 protein: CASSYLGSGSSYNEQFF
V gene: TRBV28; CDR3 protein: CASSLSGAGANVLTF
V gene: TRBV9; CDR3 protein: CASSTRQGTEAFF
V gene: TRBV4-1; CDR3 protein: CASSQVRGAAGVTDTQYF
V gene: TRBV7-3; CDR3 protein: CASSPGPYAHEQYF
V gene: TRBV5-1; CDR3 protein: CASSLFLGQGATEAFF
V gene: TRBV20-1; CDR3 protein: CSARGAQGRTEAFF
V gene: TRBV10-1; CDR3 protein: CASSDDGAVETQYF
V gene: TRBV6-9; CDR3 protein: CASSYQGFNEQYF
V gene: TRBV6-2/TRBV6-3; CDR3 protein: CASSYSQGATSEKLFF
V gene: TRBV28; CDR3 protein: CASRTLGTGGETQYF
V gene: TRBV19; CDR3 protein: CASSDQYNGYTF
V gene: TRBV12-3/TRBV12-4; CDR3 protein: CASSLEATGGRVGELFF
V gene: TRBV2; CDR3 protein: CASRTGLAGELFF
V gene: TRBV6-2/TRBV6-3; CDR3 protein: CATGHTNYGYTF
V gene: TRBV19; CDR3 protein: CASSTRTVSQPQHF
V gene: TRBV28; CDR3 protein: CASRGSYEQYF
V gene: TRBV18; CDR3 protein: CASSPYRGLPNNEQFF
V gene: TRBV11-2; CDR3 protein: CASSLDLGGSYGYTF
V gene: TRBV20-1; CDR3 protein: CSARAIRLLGGYTF
V gene: TRBV2; CDR3 protein: CASSRLAYEQYF
V gene: TRBV28; CDR3 protein: CASSTSGQSYNEQFF
V gene: TRBV12-3/TRBV12-4; CDR3 protein: CASSPLGTSGSEQYF
V gene: TRBV11-1; CDR3 protein: CASSLRVKTSGRAEQFF
V gene: TRBV7-9; CDR3 protein: CASSSIVDYEQYF
V gene: TRBV15; CDR3 protein: CATSRDREVSTYEQYF
V gene: TRBV27; CDR3 protein: CASSLSPGAGSSEAFF
V gene: TRBV9; CDR3 protein: CASSAEPGTGGYTF
V gene: TRBV19; CDR3 protein: CASSPGTSGLDTQYF
V gene: TRBV6-4; CDR3 protein: CASSYPGPIYGYTF
V gene: TRBV29-1; CDR3 protein: CSVETRGTYEQYF
V gene: TRBV5-4; CDR3 protein: CASQTGPGELFF
V gene: TRBV6-5; CDR3 protein: CASSYSASGSRTDTQYF
V gene: TRBV28; CDR3 protein: CASTPLGFPTNEKLFF
V gene: TRBV2; CDR3 protein: CASSQGGRPYEQYF
V gene: TRBV18; CDR3 protein: CASSPRVGSEDEQFF
V gene: TRBV11-2; CDR3 protein: CASSLNPTGGEQYF